One T cell receptor beta chain is described in this entry. These data originate in a study of blood T cell repertoires in COVID-19. This CDR3 has 12 residues. The V gene end was trimmed by 5 bases and the J gene end by 4 bases; junction bases not matched to a gene: 1. Germline V lookup: CDR1 MGHRA, CDR2 YSYEKL. Some clones are missing from TCRdb's copy, which holds only in-frame ones; the method was immunoSEQ multiplex PCR. The repertoire has about 230,000 clones, about nine tenths of them found once; the top ten carry around a tenth. The chain employs TRBV4-1 and TRBJ2-7; TRBD1 aligns across 8 bases. The TCR originated in a man aged 50 to 59 with COVID-19, enrolled during active disease. Sequencing was carried out using peripheral blood. The CDR3 sequence: CASSDRGYEQYF. The DNA of the CDR3 is TGCGCCAGCAGCGACAGGGGTTACGAGCAGTACTTC.